The rows below give T cell receptor beta chains drawn from one sample of a study of cytomegalovirus exposure and HLA in healthy donors. Only in-frame clones appear in the TCRdb table, and some are missing; sequencing was by immunoSEQ multiplex PCR. Of 150,000 to 200,000 clones listed, roughly 75% are singletons. The sample was PBMCs. These receptors originate from a woman aged 50 to 60 in good health and CMV-seropositive. Both conserved end residues are part of each CDR3. A D gene is named only where the DNA matches it firmly. A row's size may be missing; if present it is once, few, many or a size class.

d_gene	v_gene	abundance	j_gene	CDR3aa	CDR3nt
TRBD2	TRBV7-7	.	TRBJ2-1	CASSLTSANYNEQFF	TGTGCTAGCAGCTTAACTAGCGCCAACTACAATGAGCAGTTCTTC
.	TRBV7-8	.	TRBJ1-5	CASSARGEAQPQHF	TGTGCCAGCAGCGCACGAGGGGAGGCTCAGCCCCAGCATTTT
.	TRBV18	.	TRBJ2-6	CASSPLQGSGANVLTF	TGTGCCAGCTCACCGTTGCAGGGGTCTGGGGCCAACGTCCTGACTTTC
.	TRBV9	.	TRBJ1-1	CASSVHRSGSAEAFF	TGTGCCAGCAGCGTTCATAGAAGCGGGAGCGCTGAAGCTTTCTTT
TRBD1	TRBV7-2	once	TRBJ2-1	CASSLRGQGGNEQFF	TGTGCCAGCAGCTTGAGGGGACAGGGTGGCAATGAGCAGTTCTTC
.	TRBV30	.	TRBJ1-1	CAWSPRPREAFF	TGTGCCTGGAGTCCCCGTCCACGAGAGGCTTTCTTT
TRBD1	TRBV6-1	few	TRBJ1-5	CASSLDRGLGQPQHF	TGTGCCAGCAGCTTGGACAGGGGGCTTGGTCAGCCCCAGCATTTT
.	TRBV11-2	.	TRBJ2-7	CASSLEGALAYEQYF	TGTGCCAGCAGCTTAGAGGGAGCACTTGCCTACGAGCAGTACTTC
TRBD1	TRBV5-1	.	TRBJ2-5	CASSFQPSGTGYQETQYF	TGCGCCAGCAGCTTTCAGCCCTCGGGGACAGGGTACCAAGAGACCCAGTACTTC
TRBD1	TRBV19	.	TRBJ1-1	CASSTTGGNTEAFF	TGTGCCAGTAGTACGACAGGGGGCAACACTGAAGCTTTCTTT
.	TRBV7-2	.	TRBJ1-5	CASSQDSLSNQPQHF	TGTGCCAGCAGCCAGGACAGTTTAAGCAATCAGCCCCAGCATTTT
TRBD1	TRBV29-1	.	TRBJ1-1	CSAPGQENTEAFF	TGCAGCGCTCCGGGACAGGAGAACACTGAAGCTTTCTTT